Presented here are 5 T cell receptor beta chains from one specimen sequenced in a study of beta chain features in type 1 diabetes. Broader study findings: Researchers report that Type 1 diabetes patients had moderately but significantly shorter TCRB CDR3s across all four CD4+ subsets.

The antigens of these receptors remain unknown. Sequencing targeted expressed TCRB transcripts, as all isolated RNA had been reverse transcribed. Only in-frame clones appear in the TCRdb table, and some are missing; sequencing was by immunoSEQ multiplex PCR. The table shows 350,000 to 400,000 clones, with roughly an eighth occurring only once. Sequenced: naive CD4+ T cells from blood. Receptors were obtained from a woman under 30 with type 1 diabetes.

The CDR3 protein is CASSPPLAPTYEQYF. The CDR3 nucleotides are TGTGCCAGCTCACCACCGCTAGCGCCTACCTACGAGCAGTACTTC. The rearrangement uses TRBV18 and TRBJ2-7, with D tentatively TRBD2 (6 bases). The CDR3 length is 15 residues. The ends were cut back, 0 bases at V and 2 bases at J, with 11 bases in the middle. CDR1 is KGHSH and CDR2 is LQKENI in the germline V gene. The variable domain in full, completed from reference TRBV18 and TRBJ2-7, reads NAGVMQNPRHLVRRRGQEARLRCSPMKGHSHVYWYRQLPEEGLKFMVYLQKENIIDESGMPKERFSAEFPKEGPSILRIQQVVRGDSAAYFCASSPPLAPTYEQYFGPGTRLTVT.

The J gene is TRBJ2-3, the V gene TRBV29-1, with D possibly matching TRBD1 (6 bases). Germline CDR1 is SQVTM and CDR2 is ANQGSEA. The CDR3 sequence is 15 residues long. Deletions cut 4 bases from V and 0 bases from J, with 14 bases between. CDR3: CSVVGRGISTDTQYF. As DNA, the CDR3 is TGCAGCGTTGTTGGCAGGGGCATAAGCACAGATACGCAGTATTTT.

V gene TRBV21-1 combines with J gene TRBJ2-7; the table names TRBD1, a call not compared with the DNA. TRBV21-1 is annotated as a pseudogene. The CDR3 runs 15 residues. CDR3 protein: CASSKSQGIGYEQYF. DNA for the CDR3: TGTGCCAGCAGCAAATCTCAGGGCATCGGTTACGAGCAGTACTTC.

Remarks on this clone: The junction departs from the called germline gene at one end, perhaps through a read error. The rearrangement joins TRBV20-1 to TRBJ2-4; tentative D call: TRBD2 (6 bases). This CDR3 region has 8 residues. CDR1 and CDR2 from the germline V gene are DFQATT and SNEGSKA (reference sequence). The CDR3 protein is CRRGPLLF. CDR3 nucleotide sequence: TGCAGGCGGGGCCCTCTCCTCTTC.

This clone was seen a few times. The chain uses TRBV7-9 and TRBJ1-1; D unresolved. CDR3 length: 14 residues. Trimming cost V 0 bases and J 1 base, with 6 bases left between them. CDR1 SEHNR and CDR2 FQNEAQ come from the germline V gene (reference sequence). In DNA form, the CDR3 reads TGTGCCAGCAGCTTAGCATCCGGGAACACTGAAGCTTTCTTT. It codes for CASSLASGNTEAFF.